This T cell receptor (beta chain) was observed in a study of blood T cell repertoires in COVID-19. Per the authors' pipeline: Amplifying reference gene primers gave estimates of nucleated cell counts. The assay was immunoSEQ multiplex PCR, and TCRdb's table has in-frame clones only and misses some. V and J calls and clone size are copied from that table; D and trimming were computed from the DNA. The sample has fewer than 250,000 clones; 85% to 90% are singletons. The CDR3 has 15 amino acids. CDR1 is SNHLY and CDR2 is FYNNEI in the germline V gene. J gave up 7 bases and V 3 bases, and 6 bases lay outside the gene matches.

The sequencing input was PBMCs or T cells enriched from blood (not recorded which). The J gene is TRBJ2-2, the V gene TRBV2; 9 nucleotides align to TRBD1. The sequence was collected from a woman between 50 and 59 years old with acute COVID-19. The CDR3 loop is CASSDFGQGIGELFF. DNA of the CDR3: TGTGCCAGCAGTGACTTCGGACAGGGGATCGGGGAGCTGTTTTTT.